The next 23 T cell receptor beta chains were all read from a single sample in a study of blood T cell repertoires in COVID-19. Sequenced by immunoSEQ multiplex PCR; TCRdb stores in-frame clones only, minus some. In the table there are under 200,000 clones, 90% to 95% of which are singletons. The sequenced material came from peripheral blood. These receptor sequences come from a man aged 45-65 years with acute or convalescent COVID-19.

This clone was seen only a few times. In DNA, the CDR3 is TGTGCCAGCAGCCAAGATTTGGACAGCTTAAATCAGCCCCAGCATTTT. This codes for CASSQDLDSLNQPQHF. This chain links TRBV4-2 with TRBJ1-5, with D perhaps matching TRBD1 (6 bases). Germline V gives CDR1 LGHNA, CDR2 YNFKEQ. V lost 0 bases, J lost 4 bases, and 13 bases lay in between. The CDR3 length is 16 residues.

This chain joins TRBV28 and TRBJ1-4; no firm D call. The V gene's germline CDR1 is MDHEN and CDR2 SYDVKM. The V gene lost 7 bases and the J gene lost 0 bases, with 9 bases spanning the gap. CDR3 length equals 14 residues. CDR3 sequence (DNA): TGTGCCAGCAACTCAGGCGCAACTAATGAAAAACTGTTTTTT. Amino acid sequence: CASNSGATNEKLFF.

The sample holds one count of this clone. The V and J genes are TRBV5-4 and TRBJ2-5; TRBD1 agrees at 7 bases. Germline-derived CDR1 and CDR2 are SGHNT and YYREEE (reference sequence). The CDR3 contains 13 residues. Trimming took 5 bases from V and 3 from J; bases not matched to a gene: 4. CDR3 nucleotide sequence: TGTGCCAGCAGTCCCACAGGGGAAGAGACCCAGTACTTC. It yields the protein CASSPTGEETQYF.

Here the CDR3 reads CASSQDFQETQYF. DNA of the CDR3: TGTGCCAGCAGCCAGGACTTTCAAGAGACCCAGTACTTC. The V gene is TRBV2, the J gene TRBJ2-5; the D gene is possibly TRBD2 (5 bases). V gave up 6 bases and J gave up 2 bases, with 10 bases separating them. The germline V gene has CDR1 SNHLY and CDR2 FYNNEI. This CDR3 has 13 amino acids.

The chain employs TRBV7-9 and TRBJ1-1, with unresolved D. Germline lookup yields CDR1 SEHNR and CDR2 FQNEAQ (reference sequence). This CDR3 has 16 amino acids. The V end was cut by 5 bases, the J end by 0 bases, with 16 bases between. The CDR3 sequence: CASSPAGGVVNTEAFF. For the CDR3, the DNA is TGTGCCAGCAGCCCCGCGGGCGGGGTCGTGAACACTGAAGCTTTCTTT.

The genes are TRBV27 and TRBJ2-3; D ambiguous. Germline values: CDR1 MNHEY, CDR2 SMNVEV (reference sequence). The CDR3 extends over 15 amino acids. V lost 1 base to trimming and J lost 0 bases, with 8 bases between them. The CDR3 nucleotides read TGTGCCAGCAGTTTATTTAGATTGAGCACAGATACGCAGTATTTT. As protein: CASSLFRLSTDTQYF.

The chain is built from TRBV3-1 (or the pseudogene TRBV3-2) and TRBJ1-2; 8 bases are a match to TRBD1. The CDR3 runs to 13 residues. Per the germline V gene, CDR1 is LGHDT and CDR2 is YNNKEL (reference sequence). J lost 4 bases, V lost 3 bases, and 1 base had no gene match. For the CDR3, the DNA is TGTGCCAGCAGCCATGGACAGGGCTATGGCTACACCTTC. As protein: CASSHGQGYGYTF.

Here the CDR3 reads CASSLGPRGGTEAFF. CDR3 coding DNA: TGTGCCAGCAGCTTAGGGCCAAGGGGCGGCACTGAAGCTTTCTTT. This rearrangement joins TRBV7-6 to TRBJ1-1; maybe TRBD1 (5 bases). Per the germline V gene, CDR1 is SGHVS and CDR2 is FNYEAQ. Trimming removed 1 base at V and 4 bases at J, with 13 bases between. CDR3 length equals 15 residues.

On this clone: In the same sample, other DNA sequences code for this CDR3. The CDR3 region is CASSIGGQGEAFF. In DNA form, the CDR3 reads TGTGCCAGTAGTATAGGGGGACAGGGAGAAGCTTTCTTT. The genes are TRBV19 and TRBJ1-1, with 9 bases that match TRBD1. The CDR3 contains 13 residues. CDR1 and CDR2 (germline): LNHDA, SQIVND (reference sequence). The V gene end was trimmed by 1 base and the J gene end by 8 bases; junction bases not matched to a gene: 2. The full variable domain, rest sourced from reference TRBV19 and TRBJ1-1, is DGGITQSPKYLFRKEGQNVTLSCEQNLNHDAMYWYRQDPGQGLRLIYYSQIVNDFQKGDIAEGYSVSREKKESFPLTVTSAQKNPTAFYLCASSIGGQGEAFFGQGTRLTVV.

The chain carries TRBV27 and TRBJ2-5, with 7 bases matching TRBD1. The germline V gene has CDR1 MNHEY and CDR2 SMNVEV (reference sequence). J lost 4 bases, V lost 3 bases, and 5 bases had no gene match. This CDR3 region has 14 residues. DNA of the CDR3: TGTGCCAGCAGTTTGCGACAGGGTGTAGAGACCCAGTACTTC. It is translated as CASSLRQGVETQYF.

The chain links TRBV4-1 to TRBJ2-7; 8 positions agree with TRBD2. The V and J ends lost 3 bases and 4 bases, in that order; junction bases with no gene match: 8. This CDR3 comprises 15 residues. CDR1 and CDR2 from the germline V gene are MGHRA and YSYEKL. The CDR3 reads CASSHASGSVYEQYF. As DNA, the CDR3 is TGCGCCAGCAGCCACGCTAGCGGGTCTGTATACGAGCAGTACTTC.

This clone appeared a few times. In nucleotides, the CDR3 is TGTGCCAGCAGCCCGAGTGGTGTGTACAATGAGCAGTTCTTC. This sequence encodes CASSPSGVYNEQFF. This chain links TRBV7-3 with TRBJ2-1; D uncertain. The CDR3 is made up of 14 amino acids. Germline CDR1 reads SGHTA; CDR2 reads FQGTGA. V gave up 5 bases and J gave up 4 bases, with 12 bases separating them. The complete variable domain, with remaining parts taken from reference TRBV7-3 and TRBJ2-1, reads GAGVSQTPSNKVTEKGKYVELRCDPISGHTALYWYRQSLGQGPEFLIYFQGTGAADDSGLPNDRFFAVRPEGSVSTLKIQRTERGDSAVYLCASSPSGVYNEQFFGPGTRLTVL.

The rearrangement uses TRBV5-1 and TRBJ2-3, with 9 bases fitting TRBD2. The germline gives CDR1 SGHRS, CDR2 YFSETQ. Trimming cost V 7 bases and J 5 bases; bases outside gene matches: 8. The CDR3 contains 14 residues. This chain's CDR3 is CASGGSGGKDTQYF. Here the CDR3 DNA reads TGCGCCAGCGGGGGTAGCGGGGGCAAAGATACGCAGTATTTT.

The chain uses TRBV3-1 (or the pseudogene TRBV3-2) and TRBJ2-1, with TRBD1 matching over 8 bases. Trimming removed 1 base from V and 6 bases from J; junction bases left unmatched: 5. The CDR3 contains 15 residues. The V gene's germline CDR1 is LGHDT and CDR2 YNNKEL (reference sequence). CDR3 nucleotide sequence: TGTGCCAGCAGCCAAGGCCAGGGGGCTTTCAATGAGCAGTTCTTC. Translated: CASSQGQGAFNEQFF.

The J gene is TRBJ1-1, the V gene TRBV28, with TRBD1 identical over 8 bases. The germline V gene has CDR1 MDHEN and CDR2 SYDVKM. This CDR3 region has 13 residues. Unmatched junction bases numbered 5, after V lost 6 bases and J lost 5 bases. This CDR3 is CASRPGQVTEAFF. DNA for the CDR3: TGTGCCAGCAGGCCGGGACAGGTAACTGAAGCTTTCTTT.

As DNA, the CDR3 is TGTGCCAGCACTACCGACAATCAGCCCCAGCATTTT. It codes for CASTTDNQPQHF. The chain carries TRBV2 and TRBJ1-5; D ambiguous. CDR3 length: 12 residues. Trimming left V 7 bases short and J 3 bases short, with 7 bases between. Per germline, CDR1 SNHLY and CDR2 FYNNEI. Filled out from reference TRBV2 and TRBJ1-5, the complete variable domain reads EPEVTQTPSHQVTQMGQEVILRCVPISNHLYFYWYRQILGQKVEFLVSFYNNEISEKSEIFDDQFSVERPDGSNFTLKIRSTKLEDSAMYFCASTTDNQPQHFGDGTRLSIL.

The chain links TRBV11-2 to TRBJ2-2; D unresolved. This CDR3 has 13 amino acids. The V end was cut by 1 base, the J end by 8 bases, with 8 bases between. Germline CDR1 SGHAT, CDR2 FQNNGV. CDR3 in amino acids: CASSLGGQGELFF. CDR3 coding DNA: TGTGCCAGCAGCTTAGGTGGCCAGGGGGAGCTGTTTTTT.

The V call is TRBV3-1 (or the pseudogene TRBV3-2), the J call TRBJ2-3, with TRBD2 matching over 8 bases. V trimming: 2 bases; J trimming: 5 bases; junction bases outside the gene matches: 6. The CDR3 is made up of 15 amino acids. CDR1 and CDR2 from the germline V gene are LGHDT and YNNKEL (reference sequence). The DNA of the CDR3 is TGTGCCAGCAGCCAAATTCCGGGGGGGCAAGATACGCAGTATTTT. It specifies CASSQIPGGQDTQYF.

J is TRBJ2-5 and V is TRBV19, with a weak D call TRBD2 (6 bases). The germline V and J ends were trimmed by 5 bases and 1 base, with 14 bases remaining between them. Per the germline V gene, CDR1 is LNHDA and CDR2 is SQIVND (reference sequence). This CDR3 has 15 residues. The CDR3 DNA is TGTGCCAGTAGTGCGAACCGGGGGTTCCAAGAGACCCAGTACTTC. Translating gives CASSANRGFQETQYF. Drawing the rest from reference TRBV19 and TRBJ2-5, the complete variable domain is DGGITQSPKYLFRKEGQNVTLSCEQNLNHDAMYWYRQDPGQGLRLIYYSQIVNDFQKGDIAEGYSVSREKKESFPLTVTSAQKNPTAFYLCASSANRGFQETQYFGPGTRLLVL.

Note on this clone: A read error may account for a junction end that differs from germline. In DNA form, the CDR3 reads TGCGCCAGCAGTGCGCTAGCGAATACCGGGGAGCTGTTTTTT. This encodes CASSALANTGELFF. This chain connects TRBV10-1 to TRBJ2-2, with D possibly being TRBD2 (6 bases). CDR1 and CDR2 (germline): WNHNN, SYGVQD (reference sequence). This CDR3 has 14 residues.

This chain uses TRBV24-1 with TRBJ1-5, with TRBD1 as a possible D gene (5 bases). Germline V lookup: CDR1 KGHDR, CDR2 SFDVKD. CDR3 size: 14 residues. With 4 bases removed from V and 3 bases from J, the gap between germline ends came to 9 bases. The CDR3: CATSEPGFNQPQHF. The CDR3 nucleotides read TGTGCCACCAGTGAACCAGGGTTCAATCAGCCCCAGCATTTT.

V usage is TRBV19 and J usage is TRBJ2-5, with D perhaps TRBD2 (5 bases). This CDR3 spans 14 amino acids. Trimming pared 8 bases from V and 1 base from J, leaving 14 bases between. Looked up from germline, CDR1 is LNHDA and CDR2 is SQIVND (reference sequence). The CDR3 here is CASGRLGSQETQYF. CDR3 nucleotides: TGTGCCAGTGGGCGACTGGGGAGCCAAGAGACCCAGTACTTC. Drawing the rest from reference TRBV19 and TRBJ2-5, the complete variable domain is DGGITQSPKYLFRKEGQNVTLSCEQNLNHDAMYWYRQDPGQGLRLIYYSQIVNDFQKGDIAEGYSVSREKKESFPLTVTSAQKNPTAFYLCASGRLGSQETQYFGPGTRLLVL.

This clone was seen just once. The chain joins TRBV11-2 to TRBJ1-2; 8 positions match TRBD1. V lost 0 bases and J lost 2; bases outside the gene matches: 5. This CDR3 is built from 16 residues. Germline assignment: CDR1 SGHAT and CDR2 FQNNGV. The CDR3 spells CASSLETGGVNYGYTF. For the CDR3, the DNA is TGTGCCAGCAGCTTAGAAACAGGGGGGGTAAACTATGGCTACACCTTC.